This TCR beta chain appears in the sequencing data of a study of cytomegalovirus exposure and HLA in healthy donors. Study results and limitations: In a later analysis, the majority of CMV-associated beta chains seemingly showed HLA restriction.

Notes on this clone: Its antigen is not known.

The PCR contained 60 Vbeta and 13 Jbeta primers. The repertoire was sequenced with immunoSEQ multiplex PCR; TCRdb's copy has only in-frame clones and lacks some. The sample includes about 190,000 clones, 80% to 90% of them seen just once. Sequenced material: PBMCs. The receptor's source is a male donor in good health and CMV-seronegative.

CDR3 nucleotide sequence: TGTGCCAGCAGTCGATTACAGGGAACTCAAGAGACCCAGTACTTC. The encoded protein is CASSRLQGTQETQYF. The rearrangement joins TRBV6-5 to TRBJ2-5, with D perhaps matching TRBD1 (6 bases). CDR3 length equals 15 residues. Germline V CDR1 and CDR2: MNHEY, SVGAGI. The ends were cut back, 5 bases at V and 2 bases at J, with 15 bases in the middle.